This is a list of T cell receptor beta chains from one sample in a study of CDR3 diversity in severe acne. TCRdb processed the PCR reads anew with MiXCR; each CDR3 protein has one entry. Of approximately 84,000 distinct CDR3 sequences in the sample, 51% were seen once. The sample comprised blood. The receptor source for this set is a male donor in good health, without acne. Both conserved end residues are part of each CDR3. A D gene is named only where the DNA matches it firmly. Clone size, where shown, is once, few, many, or a class for clones that have expanded.

V	size	J	D	CDR3	DNA
TRBV7-8	few	TRBJ2-7	TRBD2	CASSLALAVTYEQYF	TGTGCCAGCAGCTTAGCGCTAGCGGTCACCTACGAGCAGTACTTC
TRBV10-3	many	TRBJ1-4	TRBD1	CAISDPDRGNEKLFF	TGTGCCATCAGTGACCCGGACAGGGGCAATGAAAAACTGTTTTTT
TRBV2	.	TRBJ2-7	TRBD2	CASSVPGLAASSYEQYF	TGTGCCAGCAGTGTACCGGGACTAGCGGCTAGCTCCTATGAGCAGTACTTC
TRBV6-1	many	TRBJ2-1	TRBD1	CASSEGQGAINEQFF	TGTGCCAGCAGTGAAGGCCAGGGGGCGATTAATGAGCAGTTCTTC
TRBV29-1	few	TRBJ1-5	TRBD1	CSIGTGTNQPQHF	TGCAGCATCGGGACAGGGACGAATCAGCCCCAGCATTTT
TRBV2	few	TRBJ1-3	.	CASSVGLLGGNTIYF	TGTGCCAGCAGTGTGGGACTACTCGGTGGAAACACCATATATTTT
TRBV5-1	.	TRBJ2-2	.	CASSYGSAGELFF	TGCGCCAGCAGCTACGGGAGCGCCGGGGAGCTGTTTTTT
TRBV7-2	.	TRBJ2-1	.	CASSLGGDPYNEQFF	TGTGCCAGCAGCTTAGGAGGGGACCCCTACAATGAGCAGTTCTTC
TRBV20-1	.	TRBJ2-5	TRBD2	CSAPTSGRLETQYF	TGCAGTGCCCCGACTAGCGGGAGGTTAGAGACCCAGTACTTC
TRBV20-1	.	TRBJ2-3	.	CSAESVDVPNNEQYF	TGCAGTGCTGAATCCGTAGATGTCCCAAACAATGAGCAGTATTTT
TRBV4-1	many	TRBJ2-2	TRBD2	CASSNSQRGRSNTGELFF	TGCGCCAGCAGCAACAGCCAGCGGGGGAGATCGAACACCGGGGAGCTGTTTTTT
TRBV15	.	TRBJ1-1	TRBD1	CASSPGTGRNTEAFF	TGCGCCAGCAGCCCGGGGACAGGGAGGAACACTGAAGCTTTCTTT
TRBV24-1	once	TRBJ2-5	TRBD2	CATSNTSGRQETQYF	TGTGCCACCAGTAATACTAGCGGGAGACAAGAGACCCAGTACTTC
TRBV9	.	TRBJ2-5	.	CASSYGEETQYF	TGTGCCAGCAGTTACGGGGAGGAGACCCAGTACTTC
TRBV28	many	TRBJ1-1	TRBD1	CASRLDRVEVEAFF	TGTGCCAGCAGGCTTGACAGGGTCGAGGTTGAAGCTTTCTTT
TRBV5-1	few	TRBJ2-1	TRBD2	CASSPLGTSNEQFF	TGCGCCAGCAGCCCTTTAGGGACTAGCAATGAGCAGTTCTTC
TRBV2	few	TRBJ1-5	TRBD1	CASSQGTGDNQPQHF	TGTGCCAGCAGCCAGGGGACAGGGGACAATCAGCCCCAGCATTTT
TRBV29-1	.	TRBJ1-6	.	CSVREGNNSPLHF	TGCAGCGTTCGGGAGGGGAATAACTCACCCCTCCACTTT
TRBV28	many	TRBJ2-7	TRBD1	CATRTGGHYEQYF	TGTGCCACCCGGACAGGGGGTCACTACGAGCAGTACTTC
TRBV7-2	.	TRBJ2-3	TRBD2	CASSPPGGRGTDTQYF	TGTGCCAGCAGCCCCCCTGGCGGGAGAGGGACAGATACGCAGTATTTT
TRBV5-1	.	TRBJ1-4	TRBD1	CASSPRQGARSEKLFF	TGCGCCAGCAGCCCGCGACAGGGGGCGCGATCTGAAAAACTGTTTTTT
TRBV24-1	few	TRBJ2-5	TRBD1	CATSALGQQETQYF	TGTGCCACCAGTGCCCTGGGACAGCAAGAGACCCAGTACTTC
TRBV25-1	.	TRBJ1-1	.	CASSEGQHTEAFF	TGTGCCAGCAGTGAGGGGCAACACACTGAAGCTTTCTTT
TRBV24-1	many	TRBJ2-1	TRBD2	CATSDWTSGNYNEQFF	TGTGCCACCAGTGACTGGACTAGCGGGAACTACAATGAGCAGTTCTTC
TRBV20-1	.	TRBJ1-3	.	CSARPSGSRSGNTIYF	TGCAGTGCTAGACCTTCAGGTTCCCGCTCTGGAAACACCATATATTTT
TRBV15	.	TRBJ1-1	.	CATSRDPWGAAFF	TGTGCCACCAGCAGAGATCCGTGGGGCGCGGCTTTCTTT
TRBV5-1	.	TRBJ2-2	TRBD1	CASSLEQGALGTGELFF	TGCGCCAGCAGCTTGGAACAGGGGGCGCTGGGCACCGGGGAGCTGTTTTTT
TRBV28	many	TRBJ2-7	.	CASSFPADYEQYF	TGTGCCAGCAGTTTCCCGGCGGACTACGAGCAGTACTTC
TRBV28	many	TRBJ1-5	TRBD1	CASSQQGAGQPQHF	TGTGCCAGCAGCCAGCAGGGGGCGGGTCAGCCCCAGCATTTT
TRBV11-2	many	TRBJ2-5	.	CASSLDLPPTGETQYF	TGTGCCAGCAGCTTAGATCTCCCCCCCACTGGGGAGACCCAGTACTTC
TRBV24-1	many	TRBJ2-5	TRBD2	CATSPASGQETQYF	TGTGCCACCAGTCCCGCTAGCGGTCAAGAGACCCAGTACTTC
TRBV5-8	many	TRBJ1-3	.	CASSLDRSGNTIYF	TGTGCCAGCAGCTTGGACAGGTCTGGAAACACCATATATTTT
TRBV5-5	.	TRBJ1-6	.	CASSLGGWGNSPLHF	TGTGCCAGCAGCTTGGGAGGATGGGGTAATTCACCCCTCCACTTT
TRBV11-2	.	TRBJ2-3	.	CASSLGPAGGADTQYF	TGTGCCAGCAGCTTAGGTCCAGCGGGCGGGGCAGATACGCAGTATTTT
TRBV4-1	few	TRBJ2-7	TRBD2	CASSQVIAGGRGEQYF	TGCGCCAGCAGCCAAGTAATAGCGGGGGGCCGGGGAGAGCAGTACTTC
TRBV7-9	.	TRBJ2-5	.	CASSSSGPETQYF	TGTGCCAGCAGTTCCTCCGGGCCGGAGACCCAGTACTTC
TRBV11-3	.	TRBJ2-7	.	CASSLVGTISEQYF	TGTGCCAGCAGCTTAGTAGGGACCATCTCCGAGCAGTACTTC
TRBV20-1	few	TRBJ1-1	TRBD1	CSAWSQGANTEAFF	TGCAGTGCTTGGTCACAGGGGGCAAACACTGAAGCTTTCTTT
TRBV7-9	few	TRBJ2-5	.	CASSTSGQGRQETQYF	TGTGCCAGCAGCACGTCCGGCCAGGGGCGGCAAGAGACCCAGTACTTC
TRBV9	.	TRBJ2-7	TRBD2	CASSAGLAGVEQYF	TGTGCCAGCAGCGCGGGACTAGCGGGAGTCGAGCAGTACTTC